The rows below give T cell receptor beta chains drawn from one sample of a study of T cells in localized non-small cell lung cancer. Sequenced by immunoSEQ multiplex PCR; TCRdb stores in-frame clones only, minus some. The sample lists approximately 2,600 clones, 39% occurring once. This material consisted of lung tumor tissue, taken before any cancer treatment. The receptors were gathered from a male donor at least 60 years old with stage I squamous cell lung carcinoma. Each CDR3 is given with its conserved first and last residue. Fields, in order: D gene, V gene, J gene, clone size, CDR3 protein, CDR3 DNA. The D gene is left open where the match is weak. Size values are once, few and many counts, or a class for expanded clones, and some rows have none.

d_gene: TRBD2
v_gene: TRBV29-1
j_gene: TRBJ2-5
abundance: large
CDR3aa: CSVEAGLEETQYF
CDR3nt: TGCAGCGTTGAGGCCGGACTAGAAGAGACCCAGTACTTC

d_gene: -
v_gene: TRBV6-8
j_gene: TRBJ1-4
abundance: few
CDR3aa: CASSVRANEKLFF
CDR3nt: TGTGCCAGCAGTGTGAGGGCTAATGAAAAACTGTTTTTT

d_gene: -
v_gene: TRBV11-3
j_gene: TRBJ2-2
abundance: medium-sized
CDR3aa: CASSDRAGTKTGELFF
CDR3nt: TGTGCCAGCAGCGACAGAGCCGGGACAAAAACCGGGGAGCTGTTTTTT

d_gene: TRBD1
v_gene: TRBV5-1
j_gene: TRBJ1-5
abundance: -
CDR3aa: CASSPGQGGQPQHF
CDR3nt: TGCGCCAGCAGCCCGGGACAGGGAGGACAGCCCCAGCATTTT

d_gene: -
v_gene: TRBV28
j_gene: TRBJ1-5
abundance: once
CDR3aa: CASSLGGGSNQPQHF
CDR3nt: TGTGCCAGCAGTTTGGGGGGGGGCTCCAATCAGCCCCAGCATTTT

d_gene: -
v_gene: TRBV28
j_gene: TRBJ2-7
abundance: -
CDR3aa: CASSFVPQGPTYEQYF
CDR3nt: TGTGCCAGCAGTTTCGTACCGCAGGGCCCAACCTACGAGCAGTACTTC

d_gene: -
v_gene: TRBV6-8
j_gene: TRBJ2-1
abundance: medium-sized
CDR3aa: CASSDWLSSYNEQFF
CDR3nt: TGTGCCAGCAGTGACTGGCTGAGCTCCTACAATGAGCAGTTCTTC

d_gene: -
v_gene: TRBV29-1
j_gene: TRBJ1-5
abundance: -
CDR3aa: CSALAGGLDQPQHF
CDR3nt: TGCAGCGCCTTGGCTGGGGGACTGGATCAGCCCCAGCATTTT

d_gene: TRBD2
v_gene: TRBV19
j_gene: TRBJ2-1
abundance: -
CDR3aa: CASSSHTSGSSYNEQFF
CDR3nt: TGTGCCAGTAGTAGTCATACTAGCGGGAGTTCCTACAATGAGCAGTTCTTC

d_gene: -
v_gene: TRBV12-5
j_gene: TRBJ1-2
abundance: -
CDR3aa: CASGQRGGNYGYTF
CDR3nt: TGTGCTAGTGGGCAAAGGGGAGGTAACTATGGCTACACCTTC

d_gene: -
v_gene: TRBV18
j_gene: TRBJ2-7
abundance: -
CDR3aa: CASSASSYEQYF
CDR3nt: TGTGCCAGCTCGGCAAGCTCCTACGAGCAGTACTTC

d_gene: -
v_gene: TRBV28
j_gene: TRBJ2-1
abundance: -
CDR3aa: CASSPILGPRVNEQFF
CDR3nt: TGTGCCAGCAGTCCCATCCTTGGACCACGGGTCAATGAGCAGTTCTTC

d_gene: -
v_gene: TRBV14
j_gene: TRBJ2-7
abundance: -
CDR3aa: CASSQTTAGEQYF
CDR3nt: TGTGCCAGCAGCCAGACTACCGCGGGCGAGCAGTACTTC

d_gene: -
v_gene: TRBV5-1
j_gene: TRBJ1-1
abundance: -
CDR3aa: CASSYRLMNTEAFF
CDR3nt: TGCGCCAGCAGCTACAGGCTCATGAACACTGAAGCTTTCTTT

d_gene: TRBD1
v_gene: TRBV10-3
j_gene: TRBJ2-3
abundance: -
CDR3aa: CASTRQGVDTQYF
CDR3nt: TGTGCCAGTACGAGACAGGGCGTAGATACGCAGTATTTT

d_gene: -
v_gene: TRBV18
j_gene: TRBJ1-2
abundance: once
CDR3aa: CASSPEEVGRYGYTF
CDR3nt: TGTGCCAGCTCACCGGAAGAGGTAGGAAGATATGGCTACACCTTC

d_gene: -
v_gene: TRBV5-1
j_gene: TRBJ2-7
abundance: few
CDR3aa: CASSLAGRGIYEQYF
CDR3nt: TGCGCCAGCAGCTTGGCCGGCAGGGGAATCTACGAGCAGTACTTC

d_gene: -
v_gene: TRBV9
j_gene: TRBJ1-1
abundance: few
CDR3aa: CASSPDQQTMNTEAFF
CDR3nt: TGTGCCAGCAGCCCTGACCAACAGACTATGAACACTGAAGCTTTCTTT

d_gene: -
v_gene: TRBV18
j_gene: TRBJ2-1
abundance: -
CDR3aa: CASSPPSNEQFF
CDR3nt: TGTGCCAGCTCACCACCTAGCAATGAGCAGTTCTTC

d_gene: TRBD2
v_gene: TRBV6-4
j_gene: TRBJ2-3
abundance: -
CDR3aa: CASSLSGRASDTQYF
CDR3nt: TGTGCCAGCAGCCTTAGCGGGAGGGCATCAGATACGCAGTATTTT

d_gene: TRBD2
v_gene: TRBV19
j_gene: TRBJ2-1
abundance: -
CDR3aa: CASNPRGSGTTSYNEQFF
CDR3nt: TGTGCCAGTAACCCACGGGGTAGCGGGACTACATCCTACAATGAGCAGTTCTTC

d_gene: -
v_gene: TRBV18
j_gene: TRBJ2-1
abundance: few
CDR3aa: CASSPPHNEQFF
CDR3nt: TGTGCCAGCTCACCACCCCACAATGAGCAGTTCTTC